A selection of T cell receptor beta chains follows, all from one sample in a study of CXCR3-negative and CXCR3-positive naive CD8 T cells. TCRdb re-analyzed the 5' RACE reads; it lists each CDR3 protein once, without DNA. The ten most abundant clones cover about 1% of a sample with fewer than 95,000 distinct CDR3 sequences. Sequenced sample: naive CXCR3- CD8+ T cells from blood. The receptors were gathered from a human donor in good health. Some clones in this sample may be carry-over from other donors' samples. The CDR3 runs from the conserved cysteine through the conserved F or W. The order of the fields is J gene, V gene, clone size, CDR3 protein. Expanded clones are given a class, and other clones once, few, many or no size at all.

>TRBJ2-3|TRBV2|.
CASSDASGGSTDTQYF
>TRBJ2-7|TRBV13|.
CASSTRDSAYEQYF
>TRBJ2-7|TRBV4-3|.
CASSGGADDEQYF
>TRBJ2-1|TRBV20-1|.
CSAREAAGIDEQFF
>TRBJ2-1|TRBV19|.
CASSFKGPSNEQFF
>TRBJ2-5|TRBV4-1|.
CASSQDVGRQETQYF
>TRBJ2-3|TRBV7-7|medium-sized
CASSLGTGADTQYF
>TRBJ2-3|TRBV28|.
CASSFAGGRLSSSSTPTDTQYF
>TRBJ1-3|TRBV20-1|.
CSAGDSGNTIYF
>TRBJ2-7|TRBV6-5|.
CASSSRQGYEQYF
>TRBJ1-4|TRBV6-5|.
CASRQGSNEKLFF
>TRBJ1-2|TRBV12-3/TRBV12-4|.
CASSLSQGGYTF
>TRBJ1-1|TRBV12-3/TRBV12-4|.
CASSLPQTGRGTEAFF
>TRBJ1-1|TRBV7-6|.
CASSLEIGTEAFF
>TRBJ1-1|TRBV30|.
CAWNQGPEAEAFF
>TRBJ1-5|TRBV6-5|.
CASSYWPGDQPQHF
>TRBJ2-5|TRBV3-1|.
CASSQSTRGYQETQYF